Each of the 17 T cell receptor beta chains below was sequenced from the same sample in a study of human T cells and chemical hapten exposure. Stated time point: pre-sensitization, week 0. The treatment was: therapeutic diphenylcyclopropenone sensitization with weekly scalp DPC. In TCRdb, the RACE reads were re-called with MiXCR into one record per CDR3 protein. The sample holds 65,000 to 90,000 distinct CDR3 sequences, 11% to 15% seen once. The starting material was whole blood, obtained in connection with sensitization to the hapten diphenylcyclopropenone (DPC). The source of these receptors is a woman aged 45-60 years with alopecia areata. Some clones in this sample may be carry-over from other donors' samples.

This chain links TRBV7-9 with TRBJ1-1; no clear D gene. The CDR3 covers 16 residues. Germline V gene sequence: CDR1 SEHNR, CDR2 FQNEAQ (reference sequence). The V end lost 3 bases, the J end lost 3 bases, and 17 bases lay between the germline ends. The CDR3 nucleotides are TGTGCCAGCAGCTTCGACCTCCGCGAGTGGGACACTGAAGCTTTCTTT. Protein product: CASSFDLREWDTEAFF. Filled out from reference TRBV7-9 and TRBJ1-1, the complete variable domain reads DTGVSQNPRHKITKRGQNVTFRCDPISEHNRLYWYRQTLGQGPEFLTYFQNEAQLEKSRLLSDRFSAERPKGSFSTLEIQRTEQGDSAMYLCASSFDLREWDTEAFFGQGTRLTVV.

A few counts support this clonotype. This rearrangement joins TRBV11-3 to TRBJ2-6, with D unclear. CDR3 length equals 14 residues. Germline V lookup: CDR1 SGHNT, CDR2 YENEEA. V shed 5 bases and J shed 0 bases, with 5 bases lying between them. CDR3 coding DNA: TGTGCCAGCAGCAATCGCTCTGGGGCCAACGTCCTGACTTTC. Translating it yields CASSNRSGANVLTF.

This clonotype occurred a few times. The chain links TRBV11-2 to TRBJ2-1; TRBD2 aligns across 9 bases. V shed 8 bases and J 4 bases; nucleotides not matched to a gene: 0. Germline CDR1 and CDR2: SGHAT and FQNNGV. The CDR3 is made up of 12 amino acids. The CDR3 coding sequence is TGTGCCAGCCTAGCGGGGTACAATGAGCAGTTCTTC. This codes for CASLAGYNEQFF.

This clonotype was recorded many times. The V call is TRBV12-3 or TRBV12-4, the J call TRBJ2-6; a possible D gene is TRBD2 (5 bases). There are 14 residues in the CDR3. V lost 7 bases, J lost 0 bases, and 7 bases lay in between. CDR3 region: CASTRGSGANVLTF. The CDR3 coding sequence is TGTGCCAGCACCCGGGGCTCTGGGGCCAACGTCCTGACTTTC.

DNA of the CDR3: TGTGCCAGCAGCCTTACGACGGGGCGCAGTGAAAAACTGTTTTTT. Encoded protein: CASSLTTGRSEKLFF. The rearrangement uses TRBV7-9 and TRBJ1-4; TRBD1 is a possible D gene (5 bases). V lost 5 bases to trimming and J lost 7 bases, with 17 bases between them. Germline values: CDR1 SEHNR, CDR2 FQNEAQ (reference sequence). The CDR3 consists of 15 residues.

In this sample, this clonotype turned up a few times. The chain couples TRBV30 to TRBJ1-1; D call uncertain. Germline V CDR1 and CDR2: GTSNPN, SVGIG (reference sequence). Trimming cost V 0 bases and J 6 bases, with 11 bases left between them. This CDR3 has 13 residues. This CDR3 is CAWSVSPPPEAFF. CDR3 sequence (DNA): TGTGCCTGGAGTGTAAGCCCCCCTCCTGAAGCTTTCTTT. Complete variable domain (other parts from reference TRBV30 and TRBJ1-1): SQTIHQWPATLVQPVGSPLSLECTVEGTSNPNLYWYRQAAGRGLQLLFYSVGIGQISSEVPQNLSASRPQDRQFILSSKKLLLSDSGFYLCAWSVSPPPEAFFGQGTRLTVV.

The rearrangement joins TRBV10-3 to TRBJ2-3; TRBD1 matches at 7 bases. The V gene's germline CDR1 is ENHRY and CDR2 SYGVKD. CDR3 length equals 11 residues. The V segment lost 6 bases and the J segment 6 bases; nucleotides outside the gene matches: 0. CDR3: CAIRQGDTQYF. The CDR3 nucleotides are TGTGCCATCAGACAGGGGGATACGCAGTATTTT.

This clonotype was observed at least ten times. In DNA, the CDR3 is TGCAGCGTTTTCGGTTATACAGGGGCGAACACCGGGGAGCTGTTTTTT. This codes for CSVFGYTGANTGELFF. The chain combines TRBV29-1 with TRBJ2-2, with TRBD1 identical over 7 bases. Germline V gene sequence: CDR1 SQVTM, CDR2 ANQGSEA. The CDR3 sequence is 16 residues long. V shed 5 bases and J 0 bases; nucleotides not matched to a gene: 9.

This clonotype was counted a few times. CDR3 loop: CASSSPGWETQYF. CDR3 in DNA: TGTGCCAGCAGCTCCCCGGGCTGGGAGACCCAGTACTTC. The chain has TRBV5-5 and TRBJ2-5; D gene uncertain. The CDR3 loop spans 13 amino acids. V gave up 3 bases and J gave up 5 bases, with 11 bases separating them. Germline V gene sequence: CDR1 SGHKS, CDR2 YYEKEE (reference sequence).

The chain has TRBV11-2 and TRBJ2-7, with TRBD2 matching 9 bases. V lost 5 bases and J lost 6; bases outside the gene matches: 11. Germline values: CDR1 SGHAT, CDR2 FQNNGV. The CDR3 spans 15 residues. In DNA, the CDR3 is TGTGCCAGCAGCCCGGCAGGACTAGCGCCTCCCGAGCAGTACTTC. It encodes CASSPAGLAPPEQYF.

This chain uses TRBV28 with TRBJ2-1; weak D call: TRBD2 (5 bases). Germline V gene sequence: CDR1 MDHEN, CDR2 SYDVKM. The CDR3 extends over 13 amino acids. Trimming shortened V by 7 bases and J by 7 bases, and 14 bases separated the two germline ends. CDR3 loop: CASTRVQRNEQFF. The CDR3 DNA sequence: TGTGCCAGCACGCGGGTTCAAAGGAATGAGCAGTTCTTC.

There are many counts of this clonotype. The chain couples TRBV3-1 to TRBJ2-3; 11 bases match TRBD2. V lost 2 bases to trimming and J lost 2 bases; unmatched junction nucleotides: 3. The CDR3 runs to 16 residues. Germline CDR1 reads LGHDT; CDR2 reads YNNKEL (reference sequence). CDR3 sequence reads: CASSQPGLAVTDTQYF. CDR3 nucleotide sequence: TGTGCCAGCAGCCAACCGGGACTAGCGGTCACAGATACGCAGTATTTT.

This chain links TRBV20-1 with TRBJ2-3; D is perhaps TRBD2 (6 bases). Germline CDR1 DFQATT, CDR2 SNEGSKA (reference sequence). The V end lost 3 bases, the J end lost 5 bases, and 12 bases lay between the germline ends. CDR3 length: 13 residues. The chain's CDR3 is CSASGRGKDTQYF. The CDR3 DNA sequence: TGCAGTGCTAGCGGGAGAGGGAAAGATACGCAGTATTTT.

This chain joins TRBV5-4 and TRBJ2-7; D gene ambiguous. Trimming removed 2 bases at V and 2 bases at J, with 11 bases between. The length of the CDR3 is 14 residues. Germline V gene data show CDR1 as SGHNT and CDR2 as YYREEE (reference sequence). The CDR3, as DNA: TGTGCCAGCAGCTTTGCCGGGTCCCCCTACGAGCAGTACTTC. Protein: CASSFAGSPYEQYF.

This clonotype qualifies as medium-sized. The chain uses TRBV24-1 and TRBJ2-1, with 11 bases that match TRBD2. In germline, CDR1 is KGHDR, CDR2 SFDVKD. The CDR3 spans 16 residues. Trimming at V came to 4 bases and at J to 4 bases, leaving 5 bases not matched to a gene. The CDR3 DNA reads as TGTGCCACCAGTGACACCGGGACTAGCGGTTACAATGAGCAGTTCTTC. This encodes CATSDTGTSGYNEQFF.

This clonotype was observed a handful of times. This chain joins TRBV12-5 and TRBJ2-1; 12 positions match TRBD2. The trim removed 5 bases at V and 8 bases at J, leaving 7 bases unmatched. Germline values: CDR1 LGHNT, CDR2 FRNRAP. This CDR3 spans 15 amino acids. The chain's CDR3 is CASGGLAGGHDEQFF. CDR3 in DNA: TGTGCTAGTGGTGGGCTAGCGGGAGGGCACGATGAGCAGTTCTTC.

The chain employs TRBV4-3 and TRBJ2-3; D may be TRBD2 (6 bases). This CDR3 has 14 residues. The ends were cut back, 1 base at V and 4 bases at J, with 9 bases in the middle. Germline lookup yields CDR1 LGHNA and CDR2 YSLEER. CDR3 amino acids: CASSQAGGSDTQYF. CDR3 sequence (DNA): TGCGCCAGCAGCCAAGCCGGGGGTTCAGATACGCAGTATTTT.